This T cell receptor (beta chain) was identified in a study of shared clonotypes between healthy human individuals. Study details: The people who gave samples were two women and three men aged 18 to 49.

Here immunoSEQ multiplex PCR was the method, and the copy in TCRdb shows in-frame clones only, minus some. Of some 2,100,000 clones listed, about 94% are singletons. Germline CDR1 is MDHEN and CDR2 is SYDVKM. The CDR3 covers 14 residues. V was pared by 8 bases and J by 0 bases, with 14 bases between. Both subsets, CD45RA+ naive and CD45RA-negative memory, were split from the CD4+ cells. Points on this clone: Its specificity is unknown.

Study conclusions and caveats: Generation probabilities of non-shared clonotypes were lower (relative to those shared by all four donors).

The chain employs TRBV28 and TRBJ2-7; D is perhaps TRBD2 (5 bases). The sample consisted of naive CD4+ T cells sorted from blood. Specified subset: CD45RA+ positively selected. The clonotype comes from a man between 18 and 35 years old in good health. The chain's CDR3 is CASEEGRSSYEQYF. The CDR3 region has the DNA TGTGCCAGCGAAGAGGGAAGAAGCTCCTACGAGCAGTACTTC.